The 27 T cell receptor beta chains below were found in one sample sequenced in a study of long-term antiretroviral therapy in people with HIV. Sequencing relied on immunoSEQ assay v3.0, run at survey level. TCRdb's table, derived via immunoSEQ multiplex PCR, lists solely in-frame clones and lacks some. The data hold some 33,000 clones, with 95% to 98% observed a single time. Material: unsorted PBMCs, obtained 7.6 years after starting antiretroviral therapy. These receptors came from a young man with HIV.

This chain uses TRBV25-1 with TRBJ1-3; D gene ambiguous. This CDR3 contains 17 residues. The V gene lost 4 bases and the J gene lost 2 bases, with 18 bases spanning the gap. CDR1 and CDR2 (germline): MGHDK, SYGVNS. The CDR3 here is CASSAPSWETPGNTIYF. The DNA of the CDR3 is TGTGCCAGCAGTGCCCCTAGCTGGGAAACCCCTGGAAACACCATATATTTT.

The count of this clone is one. The V call is TRBV7-9, the J call TRBJ2-2; unclear D gene. The germline CDR1 and CDR2 sequences are SEHNR and FQNEAQ (reference sequence). There are 12 residues in the CDR3. The germline V and J ends were trimmed by 5 bases and 7 bases, with 8 bases remaining between them. CDR3 sequence reads: CASSVQLGELFF. The CDR3 region has the DNA TGTGCCAGCAGCGTCCAGCTCGGGGAGCTGTTTTTT. The variable domain in full, completed from reference TRBV7-9 and TRBJ2-2, reads DTGVSQNPRHKITKRGQNVTFRCDPISEHNRLYWYRQTLGQGPEFLTYFQNEAQLEKSRLLSDRFSAERPKGSFSTLEIQRTEQGDSAMYLCASSVQLGELFFGEGSRLTVL.

CDR3 in DNA: TGTGCCAGCAGCTTACAGGCAGGGGCAAATGAGCAGTTCTTC. Protein sequence: CASSLQAGANEQFF. V usage is TRBV7-2 and J usage is TRBJ2-1, with D possibly matching TRBD1 (6 bases). Germline-derived CDR1 and CDR2 are SGHTA and FQGNSA. The CDR3 runs to 14 residues. The germline V and J ends were trimmed by 2 bases and 7 bases, with 12 bases remaining between them.

The gene calls are TRBV9 and TRBJ2-1; 11 bases match TRBD2. There are 16 residues in the CDR3. Germline loops: CDR1 SGDLS, CDR2 YYNGEE. J lost 8 bases, V lost 2 bases, and 9 bases had no gene match. CDR3 in DNA: TGTGCCAGCAGCGTCTACGCCGGGACTAGCGGAGATGAGCAGTTCTTC. Its translation: CASSVYAGTSGDEQFF.

This chain connects TRBV5-5 to TRBJ1-1, with D unresolved. The germline V and J ends were trimmed by 0 bases and 4 bases, with 10 bases remaining between them. This CDR3 has 14 residues. Germline V gene sequence: CDR1 SGHKS, CDR2 YYEKEE (reference sequence). CDR3 nucleotide sequence: TGTGCCAGCAGCTTGGTCCGGGGTTCCACTGAAGCTTTCTTT. Protein: CASSLVRGSTEAFF.

The chain uses TRBV2 and TRBJ1-1; 7 bases map to TRBD1. The length of the CDR3 is 15 residues. Per the germline V gene, CDR1 is SNHLY and CDR2 is FYNNEI. V dropped 8 bases and J dropped 1; count of bases not matched to a gene: 10. CDR3 region: CASSRDSRGNTEAFF. The CDR3 DNA reads TGTGCCAGCTCCCGGGACAGTCGAGGGAACACTGAAGCTTTCTTT.

The chain has TRBV5-5 and TRBJ2-7, with TRBD2 identical over 7 bases. CDR1 and CDR2 (germline): SGHKS, YYEKEE (reference sequence). With V trimmed by 6 bases and J by 4 bases, 13 bases remained unmatched. The CDR3 runs 15 residues. CDR3 bases: TGTGCCAGCAACCCCGGGGAGGGGCAGGAATACGAGCAGTACTTC. Protein: CASNPGEGQEYEQYF. Looking up the rest from reference TRBV5-5 and TRBJ2-7 gives the full variable domain: DAGVTQSPTHLIKTRGQQVTLRCSPISGHKSVSWYQQVLGQGPQFIFQYYEKEERGRGNFPDRFSARQFPNYSSELNVNALLLGDSALYLCASNPGEGQEYEQYFGPGTRLTVT.

V is TRBV25-1 and J is TRBJ2-1, with 8 nucleotides matching TRBD2. Germline CDR1 MGHDK, CDR2 SYGVNS. CDR3 size: 14 residues. Trimming cost V 3 bases and J 8 bases; bases outside gene matches: 6. The CDR3 sequence: CASSDLTGGYEQFF. DNA of the CDR3: TGTGCCAGCAGTGACCTTACGGGGGGGTATGAGCAGTTCTTC.

The chain combines TRBV9 with TRBJ1-1; 8 bases agree with TRBD1. Germline V gene data show CDR1 as SGDLS and CDR2 as YYNGEE. V lost 3 bases, J lost 0 bases, and 4 bases stayed unmatched. The CDR3 totals 15 residues. Written as DNA, the CDR3 is TGTGCCAGCAGCGAACAGGGGGGCATGAACACTGAAGCTTTCTTT. Residues: CASSEQGGMNTEAFF.

This rearrangement joins TRBV4-2 to TRBJ1-5; D might be TRBD1 (5 bases). Trimming took off 1 base at V and 1 base at J, with 8 bases between the two ends. In germline, CDR1 is LGHNA, CDR2 YNFKEQ. This CDR3 has 15 residues. The CDR3 spells CASSQAGGSNQPQHF. As DNA, the CDR3 is TGTGCCAGCAGCCAAGCCGGGGGGAGCAATCAGCCCCAGCATTTT.

Regarding this clone: The junction departs from germline at one end; a sequencing error may be responsible. This chain joins TRBV5-6 and TRBJ2-7, with 10 bases fitting TRBD2. Germline-derived CDR1 and CDR2 are SGHDT and YYEEEE. The CDR3 sequence is 12 residues long. The CDR3 DNA is TGTGCCAGCAGCATTCAGACTAGCGGGTCGTTTTTC. Its translation: CASSIQTSGSFF.

This clone was counted a single time. CDR3 sequence: CASSGTISYNEQFF. In nucleotides, the CDR3 is TGTGCCAGCAGCGGTACCATCTCCTACAATGAGCAGTTCTTC. This chain links TRBV2 with TRBJ2-1; D remains ambiguous. The germline V gene encodes CDR1 SNHLY and CDR2 FYNNEI. This CDR3 spans 14 amino acids. Trimming pared 6 bases from V and 0 bases from J, leaving 9 bases between.

V gene TRBV9 combines with J gene TRBJ2-4; a weak D match, TRBD1 (5 bases). Germline V CDR1 and CDR2: SGDLS, YYNGEE. The V end was cut by 3 bases, the J end by 1 base, with 17 bases between. CDR3 length equals 17 residues. The CDR3 DNA is TGTGCCAGCAGCGGAGACGACCTCAGGGTGGCCAAAAACATTCAGTACTTC. This encodes CASSGDDLRVAKNIQYF.

The rearrangement uses TRBV19 and TRBJ2-1; 7 bases align to TRBD2. Germline V gives CDR1 LNHDA, CDR2 SQIVND (reference sequence). The CDR3 contains 15 residues. With V trimmed by 6 bases and J by 7 bases, 12 bases remained unmatched. The CDR3 protein is CASRTPAGPKNEQFF. The CDR3, as DNA: TGTGCCAGTAGGACTCCAGCGGGACCTAAAAATGAGCAGTTCTTC.

The chain couples TRBV27 to TRBJ2-5; no firm D call. Germline CDR1 is MNHEY and CDR2 is SMNVEV (reference sequence). V shed 6 bases and J shed 7 bases, with 9 bases lying between them. CDR3 length: 11 amino acids. CDR3 bases: TGTGCCAGCAGCTCGCTCGGGACCCAGTACTTC. Protein: CASSSLGTQYF.

The chain joins TRBV13 to TRBJ2-7; D not resolved. The CDR3 length is 13 residues. CDR1 is PRHDT and CDR2 is FYEKMQ in the germline V gene (reference sequence). V was trimmed by 4 bases and J by 2 bases, leaving 9 bases between them. DNA of the CDR3: TGTGCCAGCAGCTCACGTCGGGCCTACGAGCAGTACTTC. Its protein is CASSSRRAYEQYF. The full variable domain, with the rest looked up from reference TRBV13 and TRBJ2-7, is AAGVIQSPRHLIKEKRETATLKCYPIPRHDTVYWYQQGPGQDPQFLISFYEKMQSDKGSIPDRFSAQQFSDYHSELNMSSLELGDSALYFCASSSRRAYEQYFGPGTRLTVT.

J is TRBJ2-6 and V is TRBV18, with D uncertain. The germline gives CDR1 KGHSH, CDR2 LQKENI. The ends were cut back, 3 bases at V and 1 base at J, with 7 bases in the middle. The CDR3 spans 15 residues. CDR3 sequence reads: CASSPDTSGANVLTF. The DNA of the CDR3 is TGTGCCAGCTCACCTGACACTTCTGGGGCCAACGTCCTGACTTTC.

The J gene is TRBJ1-2, the V gene TRBV6-5; 7 bases map to TRBD1. V shed 7 bases and J 7 bases; nucleotides not matched to a gene: 12. The CDR3 runs 14 residues. Germline loops: CDR1 MNHEY, CDR2 SVGAGI. As DNA, the CDR3 is TGTGCCAGCACCCCAGGGGGGCCGGTCCGTGGCTACACCTTC. Protein: CASTPGGPVRGYTF.

The chain has TRBV4-3 and TRBJ1-2; D is possibly TRBD1 (5 bases). CDR3 size: 15 residues. Trimming pared 4 bases from V and 4 bases from J, leaving 16 bases between. In germline, CDR1 is LGHNA, CDR2 YSLEER. The CDR3 DNA sequence: TGCGCCAGCAGCCCCGACCGGGGGTTGGGCTATGGCTACACCTTC. Its protein is CASSPDRGLGYGYTF.

The chain carries TRBV9 and TRBJ2-1; weak D call: TRBD2 (6 bases). CDR3 size: 16 residues. Deletions cut 4 bases from V and 3 bases from J, with 17 bases between. Germline V gene lookup returns CDR1 SGDLS and CDR2 YYNGEE. In nucleotides, the CDR3 is TGTGCCAGCAGCAAGTCCCCTGCGCGGGACTACAATGAGCAGTTCTTC. As protein: CASSKSPARDYNEQFF.

The J gene is TRBJ1-5, the V gene TRBV6-1, with D maybe TRBD1 (6 bases). Trimming cost V 4 bases and J 0 bases, with 13 bases left between them. The germline V gene encodes CDR1 MNHNS and CDR2 SASEGT. The CDR3 totals 16 residues. CDR3 in amino acids: CASSVSRTASNQPQHF. In DNA, the CDR3 is TGTGCCAGCAGTGTCTCCCGGACAGCTAGCAATCAGCCCCAGCATTTT.

The gene calls are TRBV7-2 and TRBJ2-7; no firm D call. Trimming stripped 4 bases from V and 4 bases from J, with 11 bases between. CDR1 SGHTA and CDR2 FQGNSA come from the germline V gene. The CDR3 sequence is 13 residues long. CDR3 sequence reads: CASSSEPEYEQYF. The CDR3 DNA reads TGTGCCAGCAGCTCCGAGCCGGAATACGAGCAGTACTTC.

This chain links TRBV10-3 with TRBJ2-1, with 9 bases identical to TRBD2. From germline, CDR1 is ENHRY and CDR2 SYGVKD. Trimming cost V 0 bases and J 7 bases; bases outside gene matches: 10. The CDR3 runs 17 residues. The CDR3 region is CAISESLAGFPRNEQFF. Written as DNA, the CDR3 is TGTGCCATCAGTGAGTCGCTAGCGGGGTTCCCTAGGAATGAGCAGTTCTTC.

V and J are TRBV4-2 and TRBJ2-2, with D perhaps being TRBD1 or TRBD2 (5 bases each). Deletions cut 3 bases from V and 0 bases from J, with 8 bases between. CDR1 is LGHNA, CDR2 YNFKEQ, per germline. CDR3 size: 15 residues. DNA for the CDR3: TGTGCCAGCAGCCAGCAGGGAGCGAACACCGGGGAGCTGTTTTTT. It specifies CASSQQGANTGELFF.

The genes are TRBV28 and TRBJ2-7; 8 nucleotides match TRBD1. Germline V CDR1 and CDR2: MDHEN, SYDVKM. This CDR3 comprises 15 residues. The ends lost 5 bases at V and 3 bases at J; junction bases unmatched: 9. CDR3 loop: CASSGAGQGVYEQYF. CDR3 bases: TGTGCCAGCAGTGGCGCTGGACAGGGAGTCTACGAGCAGTACTTC.

The chain employs TRBV7-9 and TRBJ1-2; 9 nucleotides line up with TRBD1. V gave up 6 bases and J gave up 3 bases; unmatched junction bases: 11. Germline-derived CDR1 and CDR2 are SEHNR and FQNEAQ (reference sequence). The CDR3 is 16 amino acids. CDR3 sequence: CASSSQQGAEYYGYTF. The DNA for the CDR3 is TGTGCCAGCAGTTCACAACAGGGGGCAGAATACTATGGCTACACCTTC.

The chain links TRBV29-1 to TRBJ1-1; D is unclear. Trimming removed 7 bases at V and 4 bases at J, with 13 bases between. The CDR3 contains 12 residues. The germline CDR1 and CDR2 sequences are SQVTM and ANQGSEA. CDR3 bases: TGCAGCGCGTACAAGGGAAGCACTGAAGCTTTCTTT. It translates to CSAYKGSTEAFF.